The 14 T cell receptor beta chains below were found in one sample sequenced in a study of T cell repertoires in cytomegalovirus infection. TCRdb called the reads again in MiXCR, with one record for every CDR3 protein. The table has under 600,000 distinct CDR3 sequences, 15% to 20% seen once. The sample comprised CD8+ T cells from PBMCs. Receptors were obtained from a human donor in good health (CMV status not recorded). Some clones in this sample may be carry-over from other donors' samples.

The chain combines TRBV28 with TRBJ1-3; D may be TRBD1 (5 bases). Trimming stripped 8 bases from V and 4 bases from J, with 12 bases between. CDR1 is MDHEN and CDR2 is SYDVKM in the germline V gene. The CDR3 sequence is 13 residues long. CDR3 bases: TGTGCCAGCGCCGGGGGAGAGGGAAACACCATATATTTT. Translating it yields CASAGGEGNTIYF. Variable domain in full (rest from reference TRBV28 and TRBJ1-3): DVKVTQSSRYLVKRTGEKVFLECVQDMDHENMFWYRQDPGLGLRLIYFSYDVKMKEKGDIPEGYSVSREKKERFSLILESASTNQTSMYLCASAGGEGNTIYFGEGSWLTVV.

As for this clonotype: A much larger clone lies a single base off, so this may be a read error. The genes are TRBV6-2 or TRBV6-3 and TRBJ1-1, with 8 bases fitting TRBD1. This CDR3 is 14 amino acids long. Looked up from germline, CDR1 is MNHEY and CDR2 is SVGEGT. The CDR3 loop is CDSSRDRPNTEAFF. CDR3 nucleotides: TGTGACAGCAGTCGGGACAGGCCGAACACTGAAGCTTTCTTT.

This clonotype was seen a handful of times. The chain combines TRBV5-1 with TRBJ2-7; 11 bases line up with TRBD1. This CDR3 has 15 amino acids. The V gene end was trimmed by 3 bases and the J gene end by 2 bases; junction bases not matched to a gene: 4. CDR1 SGHRS and CDR2 YFSETQ come from the germline V gene. CDR3 nucleotide sequence: TGCGCCAGCAGCTCTGGACAGGGGGCGGCCTACGAGCAGTACTTC. Its translation is CASSSGQGAAYEQYF.

This clonotype has more than one count but fewer than ten. The chain carries TRBV27 and TRBJ2-3, with 8 positions matching TRBD2. The CDR3 totals 15 residues. With V trimmed by 3 bases and J by 4 bases, 6 bases remained unmatched. CDR1 is MNHEY, CDR2 SMNVEV, per germline (reference sequence). This chain's CDR3 is CASSFQREIADTQYF. CDR3 nucleotide sequence: TGTGCCAGCAGTTTTCAGCGGGAGATTGCAGATACGCAGTATTTT.

The gene calls are TRBV5-4 and TRBJ2-3; 10 bases agree with TRBD2. With 6 bases clipped from V and 2 bases from J, the junction kept 15 bases outside the gene matches. Germline V lookup: CDR1 SGHNT, CDR2 YYREEE (reference sequence). CDR3 length equals 18 residues. The CDR3 protein is CASTVTLAGVLYTDTQYF. The CDR3 nucleotides are TGTGCCAGCACCGTGACCCTAGCGGGAGTACTGTACACAGATACGCAGTATTTT.

This chain links TRBV4-1 with TRBJ1-1, with 9 bases aligning to TRBD1. CDR1 MGHRA and CDR2 YSYEKL come from the germline V gene. This CDR3 is built from 16 residues. V was pared by 4 bases and J by 10 bases, with 16 bases of the junction left unmatched. CDR3 loop: CASSPTPGTGIGAAFF. The CDR3 nucleotides read TGCGCCAGCAGCCCTACTCCCGGGACAGGGATAGGGGCAGCTTTCTTT.

There are a few counts of this clonotype. The chain couples TRBV7-4 to TRBJ2-4; TRBD1 aligns across 9 bases. After removal of 5 bases from V and 2 bases from J, the junction contained 7 bases not matched to a gene. The CDR3 has 16 amino acids. The germline CDR1 and CDR2 sequences are SGHVT and SQSDAQ. CDR3 in DNA: TGTGCCAGCAGCCCCCGACAGGGGGTTTCCAAAAACATTCAGTACTTC. It specifies CASSPRQGVSKNIQYF.

The genes are TRBV6-6 and TRBJ1-1; no clear D gene. The germline V gene encodes CDR1 MNHNY and CDR2 SVGAGI (reference sequence). The CDR3 runs to 18 residues. The V end lost 0 bases, the J end lost 2 bases, and 19 bases lay between the germline ends. As DNA, the CDR3 is TGTGCCAGCAGTTACTCACATGACTACCCATCGTCAAACACTGAAGCTTTCTTT. Translated: CASSYSHDYPSSNTEAFF.

At least ten counts were recorded for this clonotype. The chain recombines TRBV27 with TRBJ2-7, with D possibly TRBD1 on 6 matching bases. There are 14 residues in the CDR3. CDR1 and CDR2 (germline): MNHEY, SMNVEV (reference sequence). V was trimmed by 5 bases and J by 3 bases, leaving 14 bases between them. For the CDR3, the DNA is TGTGCCAGCAGTCCCCGGGACACGTTCTACGAGCAGTACTTC. It is translated as CASSPRDTFYEQYF.

The table lists this clonotype with many counts. V and J are TRBV7-9 and TRBJ1-1, with TRBD1 identical over 7 bases. V shed 4 bases, J shed 0 bases, and the junction held 2 bases outside the gene matches. There are 14 residues in the CDR3. Germline V lookup: CDR1 SEHNR, CDR2 FQNEAQ (reference sequence). The CDR3 DNA is TGTGCCAGCAGCTCGCAGGGGGTGAACACTGAAGCTTTCTTT. This translates into CASSSQGVNTEAFF.

This chain joins TRBV4-2 and TRBJ2-1, with 8 bases fitting TRBD1. This CDR3 has 16 residues. With 3 bases clipped from V and 5 bases from J, the junction kept 9 bases outside the gene matches. Germline values: CDR1 LGHNA, CDR2 YNFKEQ. The DNA for the CDR3 is TGTGCCAGCAGCCACGCCCCGGGACAGGCGGACAATGAGCAGTTCTTC. Translation: CASSHAPGQADNEQFF.

This clonotype showed up just a few times. This chain joins TRBV7-9 and TRBJ1-4; D gene ambiguous. V dropped 1 base and J dropped 5 bases, with 11 bases sitting between them. The CDR3 consists of 15 residues. Germline lookup yields CDR1 SEHNR and CDR2 FQNEAQ (reference sequence). The CDR3 nucleotides are TGTGCCAGCAGCTTAGGGCACAGCTCCAATGAAAAACTGTTTTTT. As protein: CASSLGHSSNEKLFF.

Only one count was recorded for this clonotype. A single base separates this from a much larger clone, so it may be a read error. The chain links TRBV4-2 to TRBJ2-1; 8 bases line up with TRBD2. The CDR3 sequence is 15 residues long. Germline V gene sequence: CDR1 LGHNA, CDR2 YNFKEQ. CDR3 sequence reads: CASSPPSGGYNVQFF. CDR3 DNA sequence: TGTGCCAGCAGCCCCCCCAGCGGGGGATACAATGTGCAGTTCTTC.

This clonotype was counted many times. This chain connects TRBV29-1 to TRBJ2-1; 8 bases align to TRBD2. The CDR3 spans 14 residues. The V and J ends lost 6 bases and 0 bases, in that order; junction bases with no gene match: 4. The germline CDR1 and CDR2 sequences are SQVTM and ANQGSEA. CDR3 DNA sequence: TGCAGCGTCGTAGCGGGGAGCTCCTACAATGAGCAGTTCTTC. As protein: CSVVAGSSYNEQFF.